One T cell receptor (beta chain) is described in this entry. What it binds is unknown. This sample is drawn from a study of cytomegalovirus exposure and HLA in healthy donors. Study-wide results and caveats: Segments of the TCR beta V type were, in most cases, productive about 87% or about 30% of the time in an earlier analysis.

The PCR contained 60 Vbeta and 13 Jbeta primers. In the original processing: An analysis performed later counted about 80 million unique TCR beta chains (approximately 10 million of them shared). Libraries were prepared by immunoSEQ multiplex PCR; TCRdb keeps only in-frame clonotypes and omits some of them. The D gene and trimming were derived from the DNA, and the V and J assignments and clone size from that table. The sample records about 110,000 clones, around 77% being singletons. Trimming stripped 0 bases from V and 7 bases from J, with 9 bases between. The CDR3 is 13 residues long. CDR1 MNHEY and CDR2 SVGAGI come from the germline V gene.

Input material: PBMCs. The receptor was isolated from a woman aged 25-40 years in good health and CMV-seropositive. This sequence joins TRBV6-5 and TRBJ1-1, with no clear D. The CDR3 sequence is CASSYSERNEAFF. The CDR3 bases are TGTGCCAGCAGTTACTCTGAGCGAAATGAAGCTTTCTTT.